The 23 T cell receptor beta chains reported below all come from one sample, sequenced in a study of cytomegalovirus exposure and HLA in healthy donors. In the PCR, 60 Vbeta and 13 Jbeta primers were used. The method was immunoSEQ multiplex PCR; TCRdb's version includes in-frame clones alone and lacks a portion of them. The table has under 150,000 clones, roughly 80% seen once; the top ten hold roughly 3.1%. The sample taken for sequencing was PBMCs. The receptors derive from a man aged 25-40 years in good health and CMV-seronegative.

The chain links TRBV12-5 to TRBJ2-3; 8 bases fit TRBD2. The germline V gene has CDR1 LGHNT and CDR2 FRNRAP. V dropped 7 bases and J dropped 0; count of bases not matched to a gene: 9. This CDR3 comprises 16 residues. The CDR3 sequence: CASAIGLAGSTDTQYF. The CDR3, as DNA: TGTGCTAGTGCTATCGGACTAGCTGGAAGCACAGATACGCAGTATTTT. The variable domain in full, with the rest retrieved from reference TRBV12-5 and TRBJ2-3, is DARVTQTPRHKVTEMGQEVTMRCQPILGHNTVFWYRQTMMQGLELLAYFRNRAPLDDSGMPKDRFSAEMPDATLATLKIQPSEPRDSAVYFCASAIGLAGSTDTQYFGPGTRLTVL.

This chain joins TRBV28 and TRBJ2-7, with 13 nucleotides matching TRBD2. Germline trimming cut 7 bases from V and 3 bases from J; bases unmatched to any gene: 12. Germline V gives CDR1 MDHEN, CDR2 SYDVKM. The CDR3 loop spans 17 amino acids. The CDR3 spells CASTQGGTSGIYYEQYF. In DNA, the CDR3 is TGTGCCAGCACCCAAGGGGGGACTAGCGGGATTTACTACGAGCAGTACTTC.

This CDR3 is CASSLSKRGAKETQYF. Here the CDR3 DNA reads TGTGCCAGCAGCTTATCGAAGCGGGGGGCTAAAGAGACCCAGTACTTC. The chain has TRBV7-2 and TRBJ2-5, with 9 bases fitting TRBD2. The V and J ends lost 2 bases and 3 bases, in that order; junction bases with no gene match: 7. CDR1 and CDR2 (germline): SGHTA, FQGNSA. The CDR3 has 16 residues.

As to this clone: At one end the junction does not follow the germline gene, possibly because of a read error. This sequence joins TRBV10-3 and TRBJ2-7; 9 bases are shared with TRBD1. CDR1 and CDR2 (germline): ENHRY, SYGVKD. The CDR3 length is 14 residues. For the CDR3, the DNA is TGTGCCGTCAGAACACAGGGGGCCTCCTACGAGCAGTACTTC. This sequence encodes CAVRTQGASYEQYF.

The chain has TRBV7-2 and TRBJ2-2; D is perhaps TRBD2 (7 bases). The germline CDR1 and CDR2 sequences are SGHTA and FQGNSA. Trimming left V 5 bases short and J 4 bases short, with 8 bases between. The CDR3 loop spans 13 amino acids. This chain's CDR3 is CASSGGATGELFF. In DNA, the CDR3 is TGTGCCAGCAGCGGGGGGGCCACCGGGGAGCTGTTTTTT.

The count of this clone is one. V and J are TRBV5-1 and TRBJ1-3, with D maybe TRBD1 (6 bases). Deletions cut 4 bases from V and 4 bases from J, with 18 bases between. The CDR3 has 16 residues. Germline CDR1 and CDR2: SGHRS and YFSETQ. The CDR3 region is CASSPPTGSEGNTIYF. CDR3 bases: TGCGCCAGCAGCCCACCTACAGGGTCCGAGGGAAACACCATATATTTT.

The chain uses TRBV28 and TRBJ2-7; 8 bases line up with TRBD1. The CDR3 consists of 14 residues. J gave up 5 bases and V 3 bases, and 6 bases lay outside the gene matches. Germline V lookup: CDR1 MDHEN, CDR2 SYDVKM. The CDR3, as DNA: TGTGCCAGCAGTTTCGTTGGACAGGGAGACGAGCAGTACTTC. The encoded protein is CASSFVGQGDEQYF.

This clone was seen only once. V is TRBV19 and J is TRBJ2-7, with TRBD2 matching 7 bases. The CDR3 is 14 amino acids. V lost 3 bases to trimming and J lost 2 bases; unmatched junction nucleotides: 4. Germline CDR1 reads LNHDA; CDR2 reads SQIVND (reference sequence). CDR3 nucleotide sequence: TGTGCCAGTAGTATGCGACTAGCCGCCTACGAGCAGTACTTC. Encoded protein: CASSMRLAAYEQYF. The full variable domain, its missing parts supplied by reference TRBV19 and TRBJ2-7, is DGGITQSPKYLFRKEGQNVTLSCEQNLNHDAMYWYRQDPGQGLRLIYYSQIVNDFQKGDIAEGYSVSREKKESFPLTVTSAQKNPTAFYLCASSMRLAAYEQYFGPGTRLTVT.

This sequence joins TRBV5-1 and TRBJ1-5; 9 bases fit TRBD1. The CDR3 is made up of 16 amino acids. Per the germline V gene, CDR1 is SGHRS and CDR2 is YFSETQ. V lost 7 bases to trimming and J lost 0 bases; unmatched junction nucleotides: 8. CDR3 DNA: TGCGCCAGCCTCCGGGACAGGGCGAATAGCAATCAGCCCCAGCATTTT. Protein: CASLRDRANSNQPQHF.

J is TRBJ1-1 and V is TRBV19, with a weak D call TRBD1 (5 bases). CDR1 and CDR2 from the germline V gene are LNHDA and SQIVND (reference sequence). This CDR3 has 17 residues. V lost 4 bases and J 11 bases, leaving 29 bases between the germline ends. In DNA, the CDR3 is TGTGCCAGTAGTACGTCTAACAGGTTCGGCCCATCCTGGCGGGCTTTCTTT. Its translation: CASSTSNRFGPSWRAFF.

Only a few counts were recorded for this clone. The chain employs TRBV10-3 and TRBJ1-5; maybe TRBD1 (6 bases). Germline V lookup: CDR1 ENHRY, CDR2 SYGVKD. The length of the CDR3 is 14 residues. Trimming removed 7 bases at V and 1 base at J, with 11 bases between. In DNA, the CDR3 is TGTGCCATCACGACAGGATTAAGCAATCAGCCCCAGCATTTT. Protein: CAITTGLSNQPQHF.

This clone was seen only once. The chain has TRBV18 and TRBJ2-3, with D possibly matching TRBD1 (5 bases). Germline V gives CDR1 KGHSH, CDR2 LQKENI. The CDR3 loop spans 15 amino acids. Trimming removed 1 base at V and 2 bases at J, with 10 bases between. The CDR3 DNA reads TGTGCCAGCTCACCACGCGCCAGGGTCACAGATACGCAGTATTTT. Protein product: CASSPRARVTDTQYF.

This clone was detected a few times. The chain is built from TRBV7-2 and TRBJ1-4; D may be TRBD1 (5 bases). Germline loops: CDR1 SGHTA, CDR2 FQGNSA. The ends were cut back, 5 bases at V and 8 bases at J, with 18 bases in the middle. The CDR3 runs to 15 residues. In nucleotides, the CDR3 is TGTGCCAGCAGCCCAGTCGGGGGAGGGTACGAAAAACTGTTTTTT. As protein: CASSPVGGGYEKLFF.

V is TRBV6-5 and J is TRBJ1-2; 8 nucleotides match TRBD1. Germline V lookup: CDR1 MNHEY, CDR2 SVGAGI. Losses at the gene ends were 6 bases for V and 4 bases for J; bases not matched to a gene: 7. CDR3 size: 14 residues. The CDR3 DNA reads TGTGCCAGCAGAGCAGGGGGCGCTAGCTATGGCTACACCTTC. Residues: CASRAGGASYGYTF.

The gene calls are TRBV4-1 and TRBJ1-1; D might be TRBD1 (5 bases). V gave up 3 bases and J gave up 8 bases, with 10 bases separating them. This CDR3 region has 12 residues. In germline, CDR1 is MGHRA, CDR2 YSYEKL. The CDR3 DNA follows: TGCGCCAGCAGCCATTTAAACAGGGAAGCTTTCTTT. Its translation is CASSHLNREAFF.

CDR3 sequence: CSAQGIPSKELFF. As DNA, the CDR3 is TGCAGCGCCCAGGGTATCCCTTCAAAAGAGCTGTTTTTT. The chain links TRBV29-1 to TRBJ2-2; tentatively, D is TRBD1 (5 bases). V gave up 7 bases and J gave up 11 bases, with 20 bases separating them. The CDR3 totals 13 residues. Germline V CDR1 and CDR2: SQVTM, ANQGSEA.

The chain combines TRBV19 with TRBJ1-6; 7 bases are shared with TRBD1. The germline CDR1 and CDR2 sequences are LNHDA and SQIVND (reference sequence). The V and J ends lost 3 bases and 17 bases, in that order; junction bases with no gene match: 7. The CDR3 extends over 12 amino acids. CDR3 sequence (DNA): TGTGCCAGTAGTATGCTCAGGGGGATATTCCACTTT. It yields the protein CASSMLRGIFHF.

V is TRBV23-1 and J is TRBJ1-5, with a weak D call TRBD1 (6 bases). TRBV23-1 is an open reading frame, and its role is uncertain. The CDR3 totals 16 residues. V lost 3 bases and J lost 0, with 12 bases in between. The CDR3 bases are TGCGCCAGCAGTCAGTCAACAGGGTGTAGCAATCAGCCCCAGCATTTT. It is translated as CASSQSTGCSNQPQHF.

The rearrangement uses TRBV6-1 and TRBJ1-5, with 9 nucleotides matching TRBD1. In germline, CDR1 is MNHNS, CDR2 SASEGT. J gave up 3 bases and V 8 bases, and 8 bases lay outside the gene matches. The CDR3 is 15 amino acids. The CDR3 nucleotides are TGTGCCAGCCGTTCTACAGGGGGCAACAATCAGCCCCAGCATTTT. Translation: CASRSTGGNNQPQHF.

This rearrangement joins TRBV7-3 to TRBJ1-2; 10 bases match TRBD1. CDR3 length: 13 amino acids. Trimming at V came to 8 bases and at J to 6 bases, leaving 6 bases not matched to a gene. Germline V gives CDR1 SGHTA, CDR2 FQGTGA. The CDR3 DNA reads as TGTGCCAGCGGGCCCGGGACAGGGGATGGCTACACCTTC. This sequence encodes CASGPGTGDGYTF. Looking up the rest from reference TRBV7-3 and TRBJ1-2 gives the full variable domain: GAGVSQTPSNKVTEKGKYVELRCDPISGHTALYWYRQSLGQGPEFLIYFQGTGAADDSGLPNDRFFAVRPEGSVSTLKIQRTERGDSAVYLCASGPGTGDGYTFGSGTRLTVV.

V and J are TRBV6-6 and TRBJ2-7; D is possibly TRBD1 (5 bases). The CDR3 has 14 amino acids. The V and J ends lost 0 bases and 2 bases respectively, with 8 bases between them. CDR1 is MNHNY and CDR2 is SVGAGI in the germline V gene (reference sequence). CDR3 nucleotides: TGTGCCAGCAGTTACTCCGACAGCACCTACGAGCAGTACTTC. Protein sequence: CASSYSDSTYEQYF.

The rearrangement joins TRBV19 to TRBJ2-3; 7 nucleotides align to TRBD2. This CDR3 region has 13 residues. Germline V lookup: CDR1 LNHDA, CDR2 SQIVND (reference sequence). J lost 10 bases, V lost 2 bases, and 6 bases had no gene match. The CDR3 loop is CASSITQGGAQYF. The CDR3, as DNA: TGTGCCAGTAGTATAACTCAGGGAGGGGCGCAGTATTTT. Drawing the rest from reference TRBV19 and TRBJ2-3, the complete variable domain is DGGITQSPKYLFRKEGQNVTLSCEQNLNHDAMYWYRQDPGQGLRLIYYSQIVNDFQKGDIAEGYSVSREKKESFPLTVTSAQKNPTAFYLCASSITQGGAQYFGPGTRLTVL.

The chain carries TRBV11-2 and TRBJ2-3, with 10 bases lining up with TRBD1. The CDR3 sequence is 15 residues long. Germline CDR1 and CDR2: SGHAT and FQNNGV. The trim removed 1 base at V and 6 bases at J, leaving 4 bases unmatched. The CDR3 DNA reads as TGTGCCAGCAGCTTAGGGGGACAGGGGAAGGATACGCAGTATTTT. It codes for CASSLGGQGKDTQYF.